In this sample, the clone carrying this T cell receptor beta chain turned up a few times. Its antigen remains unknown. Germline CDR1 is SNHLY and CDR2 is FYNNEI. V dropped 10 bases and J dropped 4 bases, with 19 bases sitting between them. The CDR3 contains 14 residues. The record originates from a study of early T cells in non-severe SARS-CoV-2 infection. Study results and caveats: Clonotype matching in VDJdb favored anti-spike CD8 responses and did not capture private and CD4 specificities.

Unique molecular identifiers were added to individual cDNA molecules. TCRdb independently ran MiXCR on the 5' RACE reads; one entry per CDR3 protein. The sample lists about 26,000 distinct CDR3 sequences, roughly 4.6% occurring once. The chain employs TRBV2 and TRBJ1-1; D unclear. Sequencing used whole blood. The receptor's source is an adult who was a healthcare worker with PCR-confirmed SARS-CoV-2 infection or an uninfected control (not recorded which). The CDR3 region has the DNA TGTGCCACCAGGTTGGGCAGTTTAGGCACTGAAGCTTTCTTT. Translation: CATRLGSLGTEAFF.